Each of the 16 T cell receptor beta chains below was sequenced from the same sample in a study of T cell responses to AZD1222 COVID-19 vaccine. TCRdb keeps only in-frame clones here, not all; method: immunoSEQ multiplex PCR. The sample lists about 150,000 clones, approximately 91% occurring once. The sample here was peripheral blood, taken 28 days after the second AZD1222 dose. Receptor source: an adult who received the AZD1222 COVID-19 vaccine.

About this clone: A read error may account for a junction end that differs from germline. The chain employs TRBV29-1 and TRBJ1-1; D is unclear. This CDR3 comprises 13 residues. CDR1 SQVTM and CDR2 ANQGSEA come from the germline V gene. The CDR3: CSVEDTVKTEAFF. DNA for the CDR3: TGCAGCGTTGAAGATACCGTGAAGACTGAAGCTTTCTTT.

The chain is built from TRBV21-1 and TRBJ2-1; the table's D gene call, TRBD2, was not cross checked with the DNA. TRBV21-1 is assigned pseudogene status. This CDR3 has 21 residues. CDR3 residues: CASSSNRGSAGPDSSYNEQFF. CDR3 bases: TGTGCCAGCAGCTCCAATCGGGGATCGGCGGGGCCCGATAGCTCCTACAATGAGCAGTTCTTC.

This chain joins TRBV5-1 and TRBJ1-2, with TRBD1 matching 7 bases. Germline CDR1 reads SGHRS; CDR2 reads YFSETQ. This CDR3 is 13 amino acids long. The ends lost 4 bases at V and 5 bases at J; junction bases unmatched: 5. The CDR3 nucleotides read TGCGCCAGCAGCCTCGGGACAGTTTATGGCTACACCTTC. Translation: CASSLGTVYGYTF.

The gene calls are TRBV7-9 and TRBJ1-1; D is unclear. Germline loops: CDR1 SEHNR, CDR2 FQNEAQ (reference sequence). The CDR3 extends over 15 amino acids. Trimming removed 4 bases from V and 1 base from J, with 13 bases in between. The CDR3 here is CASSSSGSGNTEAFF. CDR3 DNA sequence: TGTGCCAGCAGCTCGTCCGGGTCGGGGAACACTGAAGCTTTCTTT.

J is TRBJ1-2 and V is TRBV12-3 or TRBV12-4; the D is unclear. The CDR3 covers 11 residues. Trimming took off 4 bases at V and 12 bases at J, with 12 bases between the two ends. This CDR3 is CASSYLGSHTF. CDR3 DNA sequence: TGTGCCAGCAGTTACCTAGGGTCCCACACCTTC.

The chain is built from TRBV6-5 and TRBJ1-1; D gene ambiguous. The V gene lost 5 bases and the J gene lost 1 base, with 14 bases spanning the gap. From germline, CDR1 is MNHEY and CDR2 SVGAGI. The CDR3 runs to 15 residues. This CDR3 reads CASSPWEGRNTEAFF. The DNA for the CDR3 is TGTGCCAGCAGTCCATGGGAAGGTCGGAACACTGAAGCTTTCTTT.

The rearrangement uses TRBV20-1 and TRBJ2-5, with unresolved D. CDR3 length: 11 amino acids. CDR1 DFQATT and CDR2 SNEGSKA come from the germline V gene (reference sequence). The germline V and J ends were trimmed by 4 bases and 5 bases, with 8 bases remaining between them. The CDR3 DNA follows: TGCAGTGCTAAAGTATTGGAGACCCAGTACTTC. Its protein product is CSAKVLETQYF.

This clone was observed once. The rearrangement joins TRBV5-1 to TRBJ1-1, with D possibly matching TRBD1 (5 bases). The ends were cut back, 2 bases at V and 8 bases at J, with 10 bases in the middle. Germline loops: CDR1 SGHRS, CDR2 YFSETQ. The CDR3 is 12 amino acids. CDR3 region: CASSLGRGEAFF. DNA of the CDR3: TGCGCCAGCAGCTTAGGTAGGGGAGAAGCTTTCTTT.

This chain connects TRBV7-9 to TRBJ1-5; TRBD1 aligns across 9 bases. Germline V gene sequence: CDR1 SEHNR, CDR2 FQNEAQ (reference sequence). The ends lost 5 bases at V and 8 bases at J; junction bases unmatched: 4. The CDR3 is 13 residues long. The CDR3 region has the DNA TGTGCCAGCAGCCCGGGACAGGGAGAGCCCCAGCATTTT. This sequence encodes CASSPGQGEPQHF.

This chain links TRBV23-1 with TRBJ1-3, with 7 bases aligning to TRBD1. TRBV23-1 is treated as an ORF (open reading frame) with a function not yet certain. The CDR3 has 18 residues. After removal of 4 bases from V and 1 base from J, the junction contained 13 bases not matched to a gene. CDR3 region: CASSPRSTGERSGNTIYF. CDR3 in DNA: TGCGCCAGCAGTCCCCGATCCACAGGGGAACGATCTGGAAACACCATATATTTT.

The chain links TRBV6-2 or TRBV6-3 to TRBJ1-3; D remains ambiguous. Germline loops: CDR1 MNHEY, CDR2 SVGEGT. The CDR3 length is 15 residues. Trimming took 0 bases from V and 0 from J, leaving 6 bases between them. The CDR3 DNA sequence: TGTGCCAGCAGTTACTCGTTCATCTCTGGAAACACCATATATTTT. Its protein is CASSYSFISGNTIYF.

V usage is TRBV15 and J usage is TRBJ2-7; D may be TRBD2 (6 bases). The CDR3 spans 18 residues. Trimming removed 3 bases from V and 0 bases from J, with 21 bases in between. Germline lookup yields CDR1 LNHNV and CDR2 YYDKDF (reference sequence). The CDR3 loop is CATSSLETGVGTSYEQYF. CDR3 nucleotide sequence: TGTGCCACCAGCAGCCTGGAAACGGGAGTGGGGACCTCCTACGAGCAGTACTTC. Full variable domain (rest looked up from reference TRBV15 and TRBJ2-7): DAMVIQNPRYQVTQFGKPVTLSCSQTLNHNVMYWYQQKSSQAPKLLFHYYDKDFNNEADTPDNFQSRRPNTSFCFLDIRSPGLGDTAMYLCATSSLETGVGTSYEQYFGPGTRLTVT.

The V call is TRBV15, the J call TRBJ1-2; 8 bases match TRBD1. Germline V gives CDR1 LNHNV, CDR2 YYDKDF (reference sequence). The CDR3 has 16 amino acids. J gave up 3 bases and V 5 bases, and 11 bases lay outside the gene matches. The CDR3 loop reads CATSPGTGRFYYGYTF. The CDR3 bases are TGTGCCACCAGCCCGGGGACAGGACGATTCTACTATGGCTACACCTTC.

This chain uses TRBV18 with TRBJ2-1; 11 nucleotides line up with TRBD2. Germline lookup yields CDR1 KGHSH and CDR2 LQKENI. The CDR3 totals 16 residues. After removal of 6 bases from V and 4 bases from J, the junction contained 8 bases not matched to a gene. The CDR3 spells CASSISGTSGYNEQFF. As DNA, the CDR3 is TGTGCCAGCTCGATCTCCGGGACTAGCGGTTACAATGAGCAGTTCTTC.

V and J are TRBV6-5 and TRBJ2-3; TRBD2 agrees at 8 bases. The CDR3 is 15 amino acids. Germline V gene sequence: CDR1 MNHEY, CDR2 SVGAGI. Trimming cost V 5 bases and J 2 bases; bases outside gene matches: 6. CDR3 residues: CASSPFGGATDTQYF. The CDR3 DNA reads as TGTGCCAGCAGTCCCTTCGGGGGGGCCACAGATACGCAGTATTTT.

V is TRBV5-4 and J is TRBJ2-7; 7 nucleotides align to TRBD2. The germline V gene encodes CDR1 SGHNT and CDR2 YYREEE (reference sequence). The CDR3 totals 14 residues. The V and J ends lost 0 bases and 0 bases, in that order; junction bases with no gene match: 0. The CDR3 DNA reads TGTGCCAGCAGCTTGGCGGGGGGCTCCTACGAGCAGTACTTC. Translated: CASSLAGGSYEQYF.